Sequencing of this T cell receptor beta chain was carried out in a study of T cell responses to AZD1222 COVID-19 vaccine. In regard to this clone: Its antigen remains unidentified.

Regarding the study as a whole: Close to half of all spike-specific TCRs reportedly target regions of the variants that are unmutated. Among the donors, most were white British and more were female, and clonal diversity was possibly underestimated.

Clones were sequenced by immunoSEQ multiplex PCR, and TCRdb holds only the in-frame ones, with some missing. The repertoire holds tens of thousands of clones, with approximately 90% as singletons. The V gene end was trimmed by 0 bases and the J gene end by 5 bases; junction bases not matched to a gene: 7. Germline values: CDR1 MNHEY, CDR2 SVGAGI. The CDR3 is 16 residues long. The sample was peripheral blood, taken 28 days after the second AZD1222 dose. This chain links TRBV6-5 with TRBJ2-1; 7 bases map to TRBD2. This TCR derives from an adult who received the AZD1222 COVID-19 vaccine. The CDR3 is CASSYSSLAANNEQFF. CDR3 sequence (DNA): TGTGCCAGCAGTTACTCGAGCCTAGCGGCTAACAATGAGCAGTTCTTC.